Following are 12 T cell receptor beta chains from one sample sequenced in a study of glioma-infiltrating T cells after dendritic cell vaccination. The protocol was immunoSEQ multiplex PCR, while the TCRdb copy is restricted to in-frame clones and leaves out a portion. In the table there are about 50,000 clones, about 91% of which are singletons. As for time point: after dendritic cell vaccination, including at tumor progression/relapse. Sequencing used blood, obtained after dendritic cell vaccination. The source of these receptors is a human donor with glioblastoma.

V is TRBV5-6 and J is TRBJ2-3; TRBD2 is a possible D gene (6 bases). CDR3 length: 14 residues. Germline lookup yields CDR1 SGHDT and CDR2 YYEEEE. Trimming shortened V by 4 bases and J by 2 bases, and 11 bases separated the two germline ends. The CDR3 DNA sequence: TGTGCCAGCAGCGGAGGGAGAGTCACAGATACGCAGTATTTT. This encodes CASSGGRVTDTQYF.

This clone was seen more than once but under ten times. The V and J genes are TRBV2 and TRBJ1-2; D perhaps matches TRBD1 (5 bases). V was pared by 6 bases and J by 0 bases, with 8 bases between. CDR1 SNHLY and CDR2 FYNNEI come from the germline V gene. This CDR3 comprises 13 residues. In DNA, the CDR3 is TGTGCCAGCAGAGGGGTGACTAACTATGGCTACACCTTC. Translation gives CASRGVTNYGYTF.

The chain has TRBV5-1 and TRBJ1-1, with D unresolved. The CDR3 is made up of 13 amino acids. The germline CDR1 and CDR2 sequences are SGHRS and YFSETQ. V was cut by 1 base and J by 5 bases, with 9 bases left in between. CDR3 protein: CASSLPGGTEAFF. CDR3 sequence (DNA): TGCGCCAGCAGCTTGCCCGGAGGGACTGAAGCTTTCTTT.

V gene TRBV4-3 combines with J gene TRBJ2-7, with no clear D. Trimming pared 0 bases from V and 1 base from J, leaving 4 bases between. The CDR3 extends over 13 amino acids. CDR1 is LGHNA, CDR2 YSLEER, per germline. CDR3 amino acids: CASSQDGSYEQYF. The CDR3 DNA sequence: TGCGCCAGCAGCCAAGACGGGTCCTACGAGCAGTACTTC.

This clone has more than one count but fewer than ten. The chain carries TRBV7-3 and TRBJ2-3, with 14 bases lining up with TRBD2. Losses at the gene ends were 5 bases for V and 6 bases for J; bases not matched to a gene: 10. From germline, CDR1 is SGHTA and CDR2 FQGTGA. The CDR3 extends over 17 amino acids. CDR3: CASSPTSGRARPDTQYF. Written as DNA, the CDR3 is TGTGCCAGCAGCCCGACTAGCGGGAGGGCCAGGCCGGATACGCAGTATTTT.

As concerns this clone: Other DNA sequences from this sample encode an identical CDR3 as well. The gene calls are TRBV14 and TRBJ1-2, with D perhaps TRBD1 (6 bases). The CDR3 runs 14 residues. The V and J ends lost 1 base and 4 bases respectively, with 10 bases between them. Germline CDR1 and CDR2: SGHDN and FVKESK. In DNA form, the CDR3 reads TGTGCCAGCAGCCAAGGGACGGACAGCTATGGCTACACCTTC. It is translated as CASSQGTDSYGYTF.

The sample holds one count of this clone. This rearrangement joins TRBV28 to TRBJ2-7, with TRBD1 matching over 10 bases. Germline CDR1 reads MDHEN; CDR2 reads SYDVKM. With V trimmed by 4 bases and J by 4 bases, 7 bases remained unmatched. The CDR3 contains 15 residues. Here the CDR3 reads CASSSGDRGIYEQYF. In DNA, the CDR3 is TGTGCCAGCAGTTCGGGGGACAGGGGAATATACGAGCAGTACTTC.

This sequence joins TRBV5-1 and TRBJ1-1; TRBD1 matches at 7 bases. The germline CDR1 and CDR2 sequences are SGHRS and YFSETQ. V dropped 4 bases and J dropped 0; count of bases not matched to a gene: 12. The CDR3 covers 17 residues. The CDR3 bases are TGCGCCAGCAGCCTGGGACAGCTCCGCATCATGAACACTGAAGCTTTCTTT. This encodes CASSLGQLRIMNTEAFF.

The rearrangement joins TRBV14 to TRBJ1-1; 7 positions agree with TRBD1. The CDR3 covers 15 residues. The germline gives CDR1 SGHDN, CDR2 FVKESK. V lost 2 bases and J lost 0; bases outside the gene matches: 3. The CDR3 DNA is TGTGCCAGCAGCCAATGGACAGGAATGAACACTGAAGCTTTCTTT. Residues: CASSQWTGMNTEAFF. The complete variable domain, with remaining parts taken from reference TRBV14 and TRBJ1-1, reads EAGVTQFPSHSVIEKGQTVTLRCDPISGHDNLYWYRRVMGKEIKFLLHFVKESKQDESGMPNNRFLAERTGGTYSTLKVQPAELEDSGVYFCASSQWTGMNTEAFFGQGTRLTVV.

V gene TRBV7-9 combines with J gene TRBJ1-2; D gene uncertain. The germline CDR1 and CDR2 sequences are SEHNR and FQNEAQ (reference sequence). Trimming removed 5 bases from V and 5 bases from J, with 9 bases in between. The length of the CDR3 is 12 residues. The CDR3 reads CASSREPYGYTF. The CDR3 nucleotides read TGTGCCAGCAGCAGAGAGCCGTATGGCTACACCTTC.

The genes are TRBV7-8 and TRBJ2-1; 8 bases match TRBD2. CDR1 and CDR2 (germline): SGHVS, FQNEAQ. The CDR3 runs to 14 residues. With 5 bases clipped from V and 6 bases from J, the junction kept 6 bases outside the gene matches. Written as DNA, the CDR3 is TGTGCCAGCAGCCCGGGGACTAGTCGCAATGAGCAGTTCTTC. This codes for CASSPGTSRNEQFF.

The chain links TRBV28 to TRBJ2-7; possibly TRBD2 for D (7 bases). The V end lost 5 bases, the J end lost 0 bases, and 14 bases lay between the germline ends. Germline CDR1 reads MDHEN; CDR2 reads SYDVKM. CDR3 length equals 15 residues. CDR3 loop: CASSPARGASYEQYF. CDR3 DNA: TGTGCCAGCAGTCCGGCCCGGGGGGCCTCCTACGAGCAGTACTTC. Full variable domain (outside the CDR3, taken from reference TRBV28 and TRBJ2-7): DVKVTQSSRYLVKRTGEKVFLECVQDMDHENMFWYRQDPGLGLRLIYFSYDVKMKEKGDIPEGYSVSREKKERFSLILESASTNQTSMYLCASSPARGASYEQYFGPGTRLTVT.